This TCR beta chain was recorded in a study of blood T cells in healthy people across ages. Overall study findings and caveats: Researchers judged that diversity estimates from one million T cells fell short of true values. For the donors, CMV status was unknown and possibly confounded expanded clonotype changes. Naive CD4+ cell counts and diversity both ran higher in long-lived than in aged donors.

Together with a sample-barcoded 5' primer, a J-beta primer mix was included in a second PCR lasting about 6 to 11 cycles. A single record per CDR3 protein comes from TCRdb applying MiXCR to the 5' RACE reads. Seen here are roughly 1.5 million distinct CDR3 sequences, around 40% observed once, and the top ten hold more than 4%. The CDR3 is 16 residues long. Germline V gene data show CDR1 as SGHTA and CDR2 as FQGNSA. V was cut by 1 base and J by 5 bases, with 17 bases left in between. Concerning this clonotype: Its antigen is currently unknown.

The receptor comes from a woman younger than 30 in good health. The sample was blood. The V gene is TRBV7-2, the J gene TRBJ1-1, with D possibly being TRBD1 (5 bases). Written as DNA, the CDR3 is TGTGCCAGCAGCTTAGAGGCCCGGGGCAGTTATACTGAAGCTTTCTTT. Its protein product is CASSLEARGSYTEAFF.